The present TCR beta chain was sequenced within a study of T-cell memory formation after mild COVID-19 (dated by TCRdb to the early 2020s). Describing the broader study: TCR sequence clusters from the two donors were largely donor specific. Two young, previously healthy adult volunteers, one female and one male, were included in the cohort. Longitudinal TCRalpha and TCRbeta repertoire sequencing tracked T-cell clones expanding and contracting after mild COVID-19 in a couple of donors.

Overall results and qualifications from the work: Some responding clones were found in pre-infection memory, which suggests that pre-existing cross-reactive memory T cells took part in the SARS-CoV-2 response. The second-wave clones that peaked on day 37 were not confirmed to be SARS-CoV-2 specific. Contracting CD4+ clones were located mainly in the CM and EM memory subsets, whereas CD8+ clones were found to be enriched in EMRA. Clones that contracted from day 15 to 85 showed balanced CD4/CD8 phenotypes, whereas a second wave of clones that expanded from day 15 to 37 leaned towards CD4+. The study covered only a couple of mild cases, and larger cohorts including severe cases with pre-infection samples were considered necessary.

The listed sequencing device is Illumina NovaSeq 6000. TCRalpha and TCRbeta cDNA libraries were constructed by 5'RACE with constant-segment primers, with sample barcodes and unique molecular identifiers being introduced. RNA was extracted from every sample with Trizol reagent. Library amplification was performed in two PCR steps, and a second sample barcode and Illumina TruSeq adapters were introduced in the second step. Libraries were sequenced on an Illumina NovaSeq with 2 x 150 bp paired-end reads. The source study handled its data this way. With migec v1.2.7, reads were demultiplexed and then collapsed into UMI-guided consensus sequences. With mixcr v2.1.11, UMI consensuses were aligned to TRA and TRB V and J templates and assembled into clonotypes. Clonotypes were classified as expanded or contracted when called significant by both edgeR and NoisET, with noise models trained on biological replicates. For edgeR calls, the cutoffs were a false discovery rate-adjusted p below 0.01 and a log2 fold-change threshold of 1. As an exploratory analysis of dynamics, PCA with hierarchical clustering was applied to max-normalized trajectories of the 1000 most abundant clonotypes. Separately sequenced CD4+ and CD8+ repertoires were used to assign the CD4 or CD8 phenotype of responding clones. TCRdb cleaned the public reads at Q25 with fastp, built clones with MiXCR and kept in-frame beta chains. For every CDR3 protein sequence, its rows merge into one entry that carries the most common genes and DNA. It is TCRdb's table, rather than the study itself, that gives the V and J calls and clone size. Across this sample there are 250,000 to 300,000 distinct CDR3 sequences, with about 15% seen only once. About a fifth of the sample comes from the top ten.

From cysteine to phenylalanine, the CDR3 is 14 amino acids long. The DNA shown is the 42-base CDR3, in frame from base 1. V trim: 4 bases; J trim: 7 bases; unmatched bases: 7. Ficoll-Paque density gradient centrifugation was used to isolate PBMCs. For this clonotype: Its recognized antigen is unknown. Qualities for individual bases were not recorded, and no much larger clone is one base off.

The TCR comes from a man between 18 and 29 years old who had mild COVID-19 (a few samples of this study predate the infection). The sample titles of this study are shuffled in the database, so cell type and time point are left out; the donor was told from shared clones. The rearranged segments are TRBV12-3 or TRBV12-4 and TRBJ1-5; the central 7 bases match TRBD1. The sample comprised PBMCs or a T cell subset sorted from them (not recorded which). The DNA sequence is given as TGTGCCAGCAGTTCAAACAGGGGTTACCAGCCCCAGCATTTT. Its protein is CASSSNRGYQPQHF.